The 16 T cell receptor beta chains listed next were all sequenced from one sample in a study of cytomegalovirus exposure and HLA in healthy donors. Primers included in the PCR were 60 Vbeta and 13 Jbeta primers. The method was immunoSEQ multiplex PCR; TCRdb's version includes in-frame clones alone and lacks a portion of them. The table includes over 150,000 clones, about 70% detected once. Sample: PBMCs. The receptors shown here come from a woman under 30 in good health and CMV-seropositive.

The chain recombines TRBV9 with TRBJ1-3; D is possibly TRBD1 (6 bases). Deletions cut 3 bases from V and 4 bases from J, with 17 bases between. The germline gives CDR1 SGDLS, CDR2 YYNGEE. The CDR3 sequence is 16 residues long. The CDR3 region is CASSAQGMGAGNTIYF. CDR3 in DNA: TGTGCCAGCAGCGCCCAAGGGATGGGGGCCGGAAACACCATATATTTT.

In this sample, this clone turned up once. The chain combines TRBV19 with TRBJ1-2; no firm D call. The V and J ends lost 3 bases and 7 bases respectively, with 6 bases between them. This CDR3 is built from 11 residues. The germline CDR1 and CDR2 sequences are LNHDA and SQIVND (reference sequence). The CDR3 nucleotides are TGTGCCAGTAGTATGCGCTCTGGCTACACCTTC. Its protein product is CASSMRSGYTF.

V and J are TRBV28 and TRBJ1-2; TRBD1 aligns across 7 bases. The V gene's germline CDR1 is MDHEN and CDR2 SYDVKM. J lost 5 bases, V lost 5 bases, and 8 bases had no gene match. The CDR3 runs to 14 residues. This CDR3 is CASSNRDSAYGYTF. The CDR3 DNA reads TGTGCCAGCAGTAACCGGGACAGCGCGTATGGCTACACCTTC.

The rearrangement links TRBV19 to TRBJ2-1, with 7 nucleotides matching TRBD1. In germline, CDR1 is LNHDA, CDR2 SQIVND (reference sequence). CDR3 length: 16 amino acids. V was pared by 5 bases and J by 5 bases, with 12 bases of the junction left unmatched. The CDR3 reads CASSVLSGTANNEQFF. The CDR3 region has the DNA TGTGCCAGTAGTGTTTTATCCGGGACAGCTAACAATGAGCAGTTCTTC.

This clone was counted only a few times. The genes are TRBV27 and TRBJ2-7; D remains unclear. CDR1 and CDR2 (germline): MNHEY, SMNVEV (reference sequence). This CDR3 is built from 12 residues. V lost 4 bases to trimming and J lost 7 bases, with 11 bases between them. CDR3 loop: CASSSNFREQYF. The CDR3 coding sequence is TGTGCCAGCAGTTCCAACTTTCGGGAGCAGTACTTC.

The rearrangement joins TRBV4-3 to TRBJ1-4, with D unclear. This CDR3 spans 15 amino acids. The V gene's germline CDR1 is LGHNA and CDR2 YSLEER. The ends were cut back, 0 bases at V and 8 bases at J, with 13 bases in the middle. The CDR3 loop reads CASSQEWSGGEKLFF. CDR3 DNA sequence: TGCGCCAGCAGCCAAGAATGGAGCGGCGGAGAAAAACTGTTTTTT.

The rearrangement joins TRBV28 to TRBJ2-5, with unresolved D. Germline CDR1 is MDHEN and CDR2 is SYDVKM. Trimming took 8 bases from V and 5 from J, leaving 15 bases between them. The CDR3 totals 13 residues. CDR3 loop: CASAVVQPETQYF. CDR3 nucleotides: TGTGCCAGCGCCGTAGTCCAACCGGAGACCCAGTACTTC.

The chain joins TRBV5-1 to TRBJ2-5, with D possibly matching TRBD1 (6 bases). This CDR3 comprises 14 residues. Germline CDR1 reads SGHRS; CDR2 reads YFSETQ. The ends were cut back, 4 bases at V and 5 bases at J, with 15 bases in the middle. CDR3 nucleotides: TGCGCCAGCAGCGGCAGGGGAATTCGGGAGACCCAGTACTTC. Protein product: CASSGRGIRETQYF.

In this sample, this clone turned up a few times. V gene TRBV7-8 combines with J gene TRBJ2-7; D unclear. V gave up 5 bases and J gave up 3 bases, with 8 bases separating them. Germline V gives CDR1 SGHVS, CDR2 FQNEAQ. This CDR3 comprises 12 residues. This CDR3 reads CASSRAFYEQYF. DNA for the CDR3: TGTGCCAGCAGCCGAGCATTCTACGAGCAGTACTTC.

In nucleotides, the CDR3 is TGTGCCAGCAGTGGTCTAGTCGGGTCAGGGGATACGCAGTATTTT. Residues: CASSGLVGSGDTQYF. The chain couples TRBV6-1 to TRBJ2-3; maybe TRBD1 (5 bases). The germline CDR1 and CDR2 sequences are MNHNS and SASEGT. The CDR3 spans 15 residues. The germline V and J ends were trimmed by 4 bases and 6 bases, with 17 bases remaining between them.

The V and J genes are TRBV6-5 and TRBJ1-6, with D possibly TRBD1 on 5 matching bases. The germline V and J ends were trimmed by 0 bases and 4 bases, with 10 bases remaining between them. Looked up from germline, CDR1 is MNHEY and CDR2 is SVGAGI. CDR3 length: 16 amino acids. CDR3 in amino acids: CASSYSGGGYNSPLHF. The DNA for the CDR3 is TGTGCCAGCAGTTACTCGGGGGGAGGGTATAATTCACCCCTCCACTTT.

The V call is TRBV7-2, the J call TRBJ2-1; D is uncertain. Germline lookup yields CDR1 SGHTA and CDR2 FQGNSA. CDR3 size: 13 residues. The V end lost 5 bases, the J end lost 6 bases, and 11 bases lay between the germline ends. The CDR3 DNA reads as TGTGCCAGCAGCCCGAGGCTGGGCAATGAGCAGTTCTTC. Protein: CASSPRLGNEQFF.

The chain employs TRBV2 and TRBJ1-3, with a tentative D call TRBD1 (5 bases). CDR1 SNHLY and CDR2 FYNNEI come from the germline V gene. There are 15 residues in the CDR3. Trimming took 2 bases from V and 4 from J, leaving 12 bases between them. The CDR3 loop reads CASSETGLAGNTIYF. CDR3 nucleotide sequence: TGTGCCAGCAGTGAAACAGGACTAGCCGGAAACACCATATATTTT.

The chain employs TRBV18 and TRBJ1-5; D is undetermined. V lost 6 bases to trimming and J lost 7 bases, with 13 bases between them. CDR1 is KGHSH, CDR2 LQKENI, per germline. The CDR3 loop spans 13 amino acids. Written as DNA, the CDR3 is TGTGCCAGCTCCCGAGAAAAGGAGCAGCCCCAGCATTTT. Its translation: CASSREKEQPQHF.

This chain uses TRBV18 with TRBJ1-5; 9 bases match TRBD1. Germline CDR1 reads KGHSH; CDR2 reads LQKENI. Germline trimming cut 2 bases from V and 2 bases from J; bases unmatched to any gene: 1. This CDR3 spans 15 amino acids. The CDR3 DNA is TGTGCCAGCTCACCAAGGACAGGGGGCAATCAGCCCCAGCATTTT. As protein: CASSPRTGGNQPQHF.

The chain carries TRBV28 and TRBJ1-6, with a tentative D call TRBD1 (6 bases). The CDR3 covers 15 residues. CDR1 is MDHEN, CDR2 SYDVKM, per germline. V was clipped by 2 bases and J by 7 bases, with 12 bases between them. The CDR3 DNA reads TGTGCCAGCAGTTTACACGGGACAAGAAATTCACCCCTCCACTTT. Translation gives CASSLHGTRNSPLHF.